This T cell receptor beta chain derives from a study of T cells expressing NK-cell markers. Whole-study context: According to the study, TCR beta repertoires originated from sorted CD3+CD56+NKG2C+, CD3+CD56+NKG2C- and CD3+CD56-NKG2C+ T cells. Within the sequenced cohort of eight donors, seven exhibited HCMV seropositivity and one was seronegative.

CDR1 SQVTM and CDR2 ANQGSEA come from the germline V gene. The CDR3 is 13 residues long. TCRdb re-called the 5' RACE reads, yielding one record per CDR3 amino acid sequence without DNA. This table holds 200,000 to 300,000 distinct CDR3 sequences. Notes on this clonotype: The antigen is undetermined.

General study points: Each of over 5 donors carried dominant NKG2C+ clonotypes accounting for about 1.0-7.5% of CD8+ T cells. Unclear, still, was the HCMV specificity of the expanded NKG2C+ T cell clones.

The sequence was obtained from a woman aged 18-70 years in good health. V gene TRBV29-1 combines with J gene TRBJ2-1. The sequencing input was blood T cells: a sorted CD56 or NKG2C T cell subset, CD4+ or CD8+ T cells, or bulk PBMC T cells (not recorded which). CDR3 loop: CSVGVQANNEQFF.